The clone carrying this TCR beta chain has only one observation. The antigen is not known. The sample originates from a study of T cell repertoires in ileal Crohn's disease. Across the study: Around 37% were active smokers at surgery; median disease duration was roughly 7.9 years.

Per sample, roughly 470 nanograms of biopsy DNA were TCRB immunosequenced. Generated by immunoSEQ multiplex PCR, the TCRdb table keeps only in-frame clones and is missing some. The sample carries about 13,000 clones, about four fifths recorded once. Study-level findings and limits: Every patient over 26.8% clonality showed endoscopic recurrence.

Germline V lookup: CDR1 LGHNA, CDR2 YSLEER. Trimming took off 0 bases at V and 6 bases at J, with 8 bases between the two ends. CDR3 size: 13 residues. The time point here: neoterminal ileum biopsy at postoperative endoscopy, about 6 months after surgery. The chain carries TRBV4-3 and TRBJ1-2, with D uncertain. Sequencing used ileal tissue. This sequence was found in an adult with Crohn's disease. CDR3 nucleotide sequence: TGCGCCAGCAGCCAAGAGCTAATGGATGGCTACACCTTC. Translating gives CASSQELMDGYTF.